This section outlines one T cell receptor beta chain sequence together with its context. This record belongs to a study of technical replicates of blood from a handful of donors. In germline, CDR1 is MGHRA, CDR2 YSYEKL. Trimming at V came to 3 bases and at J to 4 bases, leaving 8 bases not matched to a gene. This CDR3 contains 15 residues. Sequenced by immunoSEQ multiplex PCR; TCRdb stores in-frame clones only, minus some. The top ten hold less than 0.2% of the sample, which has under 85,000 clones, approximately 97% seen once. The material sequenced was T cells isolated from PBMCs. This sequence was found in a human donor in good health. V and J are TRBV4-1 and TRBJ1-2; 7 positions match TRBD1. CDR3 DNA sequence: TGCGCCAGCAGCCAGGGGGGACAGAGCTTCTATGGCTACACCTTC. Its translation: CASSQGGQSFYGYTF.